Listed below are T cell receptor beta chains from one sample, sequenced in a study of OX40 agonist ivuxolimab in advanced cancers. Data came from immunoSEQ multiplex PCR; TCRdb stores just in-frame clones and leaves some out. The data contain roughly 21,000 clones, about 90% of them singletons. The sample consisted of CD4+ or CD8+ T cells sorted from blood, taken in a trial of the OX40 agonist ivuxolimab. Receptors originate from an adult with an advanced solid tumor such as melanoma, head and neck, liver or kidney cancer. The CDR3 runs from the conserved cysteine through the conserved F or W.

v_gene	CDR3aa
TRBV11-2	CASSAGGFSGNTIYF
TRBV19	CASSQGVTASGYTF
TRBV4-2	CASSVGIGTEAFF
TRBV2	CASLDRGSYNEQFF
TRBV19	CASSFRDEGYGYTF
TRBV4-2	CASSQDRAGEEYF
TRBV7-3	CASSLSGGADTQYF
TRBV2	CASREGISSYNEQFF
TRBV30	CAWSTKGVDRGGTDTQYF
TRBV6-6	CASSSFGATFTEAFF
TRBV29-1	CSVTTRRGSREKLFF
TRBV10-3	CAIGLGVDEQFF
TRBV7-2	CATTDRVSKNIQYF
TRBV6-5	CARLRYCEQYF